What follows is one T cell receptor (beta chain) and its context. Its antigen is not known. The germline V gene has CDR1 LGHDT and CDR2 YNNKEL (reference sequence). The CDR3 covers 14 residues. Trimming cost V 4 bases and J 3 bases; bases outside gene matches: 6. The data were taken from a study of T cell repertoires in cytomegalovirus infection. Study-wide context: Shared public TCR beta signatures pointed to both CMV infection and a matching HLA type.

TCRdb passed the reads through MiXCR, listing each CDR3 protein once. The sample consists of approximately 200,000 distinct CDR3 sequences, approximately 22% of them appearing once. Regarding the study as a whole: Adding up the frequency of public TCR beta families identified people who carried CMV plus the relevant HLA. The ex vivo response was dominated by HLA-C-restricted CMV-specific TCR beta clonotypes.

This chain uses TRBV3-1 with TRBJ2-7, with 7 bases identical to TRBD2. The receptor was isolated from a human donor in good health (CMV status not recorded). Some clones in this sample may be carry-over from other donors' samples. What was sequenced was CD8+ T cells from PBMCs. CDR3 in amino acids: CASSPTTSFYEQYF. For the CDR3, the DNA is TGTGCCAGCAGCCCTACGACTAGCTTCTACGAGCAGTACTTC.